A selection of T cell receptor beta chains follows, all from one sample in a study of early T cells in non-severe SARS-CoV-2 infection. Using its own MiXCR run on the 5' RACE reads, TCRdb lists one record per CDR3 protein. The sample contains 70,000 or so distinct CDR3 sequences, roughly 13% of which appear only once. Sequencing input: whole blood. The receptor source for this set is an adult who was a healthcare worker with PCR-confirmed SARS-CoV-2 infection or an uninfected control (not recorded which). The CDR3 runs from the conserved cysteine through the conserved F or W. The D gene is left open where the match is weak. Not every row has a clone size; where given, it reads once, few, many or a size class.

D: .; V: TRBV9; J: TRBJ1-3; size: .; CDR3: CASSVTGLPGNTIYF; DNA: TGTGCCAGCAGCGTTACTGGGCTTCCTGGAAACACCATATATTTT
D: .; V: TRBV29-1; J: TRBJ2-3; size: few; CDR3: CSVVQFGADTQYF; DNA: TGCAGCGTTGTTCAATTCGGAGCAGATACGCAGTATTTT
D: .; V: TRBV29-1; J: TRBJ2-7; size: .; CDR3: CSATGDSAYEQYF; DNA: TGCAGCGCTACGGGGGACTCAGCCTACGAGCAGTACTTC
D: TRBD1; V: TRBV20-1; J: TRBJ1-3; size: few; CDR3: CSATSLTGGNGNTIYF; DNA: TGCAGTGCTACCTCCCTGACAGGGGGGAATGGAAACACCATATATTTT
D: .; V: TRBV29-1; J: TRBJ2-2; size: few; CDR3: CSVQGGTGELFF; DNA: TGCAGCGTCCAGGGGGGGACCGGGGAGCTGTTTTTT
D: TRBD2; V: TRBV20-1; J: TRBJ2-3; size: many; CDR3: CSATSGGGADTQYF; DNA: TGCAGTGCTACTAGCGGGGGGGGCGCAGATACGCAGTATTTT
D: .; V: TRBV6-2/TRBV6-3; J: TRBJ2-7; size: .; CDR3: CASSPITRDVAYEQYF; DNA: TGTGCCAGCAGTCCGATCACCCGGGACGTAGCCTACGAGCAGTACTTC
D: TRBD2; V: TRBV19; J: TRBJ2-3; size: many; CDR3: CASRQGGSSTDTQYF; DNA: TGTGCCAGCCGCCAGGGCGGGAGTAGCACAGATACGCAGTATTTT
D: .; V: TRBV5-1; J: TRBJ2-5; size: .; CDR3: CASSLVMRFSSETQYF; DNA: TGCGCCAGCAGCTTGGTTATGCGGTTCAGTTCAGAGACCCAGTACTTC
D: .; V: TRBV7-2; J: TRBJ2-7; size: few; CDR3: CASSLKRHLKDF; DNA: TGTGCCAGCAGCTTAAAACGCCACCTAAAAGACTTC
D: .; V: TRBV12-3/TRBV12-4; J: TRBJ2-1; size: many; CDR3: CASTAGRNEQFF; DNA: TGTGCCAGCACGGCAGGCCGCAATGAGCAGTTCTTC
D: .; V: TRBV7-6; J: TRBJ1-1; size: few; CDR3: CASSLQGPQNTEAFF; DNA: TGTGCCAGCAGCTTACAGGGACCCCAGAACACTGAAGCTTTCTTT
D: .; V: TRBV11-3; J: TRBJ2-1; size: .; CDR3: CASSLSTGPYNEQFF; DNA: TGTGCCAGCAGCTTATCAACAGGCCCCTACAATGAGCAGTTCTTC
D: .; V: TRBV11-1; J: TRBJ1-6; size: .; CDR3: CANSLSRNSPLHF; DNA: TGTGCCAACAGCTTAAGCCGTAATTCACCCCTCCACTTT
D: TRBD1; V: TRBV29-1; J: TRBJ1-3; size: few; CDR3: CSVSLGQVGNTIYF; DNA: TGCAGCGTTAGCCTCGGACAGGTGGGAAACACCATATATTTT
D: .; V: TRBV29-1; J: TRBJ2-1; size: .; CDR3: CSVGRVDEQFF; DNA: TGCAGCGTTGGTCGGGTAGATGAGCAGTTCTTC
D: .; V: TRBV11-2; J: TRBJ2-1; size: many; CDR3: CASSLDQITYNEQFF; DNA: TGTGCCAGCAGCTTAGATCAGATAACTTACAATGAGCAGTTCTTC
D: .; V: TRBV20-1; J: TRBJ1-5; size: many; CDR3: CSVEGGSNQPQHF; DNA: TGCAGTGTCGAGGGGGGTAGCAATCAGCCCCAGCATTTT
D: .; V: TRBV29-1; J: TRBJ1-1; size: few; CDR3: CSTGRAANTEAFF; DNA: TGCAGCACGGGCAGGGCGGCGAACACTGAAGCTTTCTTT
D: TRBD2; V: TRBV9; J: TRBJ2-5; size: .; CDR3: CASSVEGLAGLGTQYF; DNA: TGTGCCAGCAGCGTAGAAGGACTAGCGGGGCTAGGGACCCAGTACTTC
D: .; V: TRBV29-1; J: TRBJ1-1; size: .; CDR3: CSVELNVKGTEAFF; DNA: TGCAGCGTTGAGTTAAATGTTAAGGGCACTGAAGCTTTCTTT
D: .; V: TRBV11-2; J: TRBJ1-2; size: many; CDR3: CASSLGTVGGYTF; DNA: TGTGCCAGCAGCTTAGGGACCGTGGGCGGCTACACCTTC
D: .; V: TRBV9; J: TRBJ2-5; size: .; CDR3: CASSVAGPETQYF; DNA: TGTGCCAGCAGCGTAGCGGGGCCAGAGACCCAGTACTTC
D: .; V: TRBV19; J: TRBJ2-4; size: many; CDR3: CASSINRVLIIQYF; DNA: TGTGCCAGTAGTATTAACAGGGTGTTAATCATTCAGTACTTC
D: .; V: TRBV6-5; J: TRBJ2-3; size: .; CDR3: CASSYDGSVTDTQYF; DNA: TGTGCCAGCAGTTACGACGGGAGTGTCACAGATACGCAGTATTTT